This T cell receptor (beta chain) comes out of a study of blood T cell repertoires in COVID-19. About the research overall: PBMCs, B-cell-depleted T cells, or T cells were the source of the cDNA or gDNA that made up the material.

This clone was found once. The length of the CDR3 is 14 residues. The protocol was immunoSEQ multiplex PCR, while the TCRdb copy is restricted to in-frame clones and leaves out a portion. The sample comprises roughly 120,000 clones, approximately 87% of which are singletons, and 25% to 30% rests with the top ten. This receptor was identified in a woman between 70 and 85 years old with acute or convalescent COVID-19. This rearrangement joins TRBV21-1 to TRBJ2-5; the table's D gene call, TRBD1, was not cross checked with the DNA. TRBV21-1 has pseudogene status. The sequencing sample was made of peripheral blood. As DNA, the CDR3 is TGTGCCAGCAGCAAACCACAGGACGAAGAGACCCAGTACTTC. Amino acids: CASSKPQDEETQYF.